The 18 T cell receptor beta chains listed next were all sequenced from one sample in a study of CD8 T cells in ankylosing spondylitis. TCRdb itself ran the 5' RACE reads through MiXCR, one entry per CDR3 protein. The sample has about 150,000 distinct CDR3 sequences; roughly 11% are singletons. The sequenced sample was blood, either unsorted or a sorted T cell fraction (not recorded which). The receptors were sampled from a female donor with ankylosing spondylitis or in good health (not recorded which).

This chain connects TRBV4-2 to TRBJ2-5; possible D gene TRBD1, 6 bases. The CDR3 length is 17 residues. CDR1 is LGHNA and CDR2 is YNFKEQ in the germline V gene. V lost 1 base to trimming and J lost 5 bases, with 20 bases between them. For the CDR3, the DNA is TGTGCCAGCAGCCAAGGGAGAGACAGGAGTCAACGGGAGACCCAGTACTTC. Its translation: CASSQGRDRSQRETQYF.

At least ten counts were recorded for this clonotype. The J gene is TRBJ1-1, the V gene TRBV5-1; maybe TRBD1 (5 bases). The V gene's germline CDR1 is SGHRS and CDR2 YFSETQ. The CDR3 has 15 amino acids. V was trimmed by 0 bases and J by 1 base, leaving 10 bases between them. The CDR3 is CASSLVYGGNTEAFF. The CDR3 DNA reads TGCGCCAGCAGCTTGGTGTACGGGGGGAACACTGAAGCTTTCTTT.

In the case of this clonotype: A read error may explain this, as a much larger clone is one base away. CDR3 coding DNA: TGTGCCAGCCGGGCTTATAGCGATCAGCCCCAGCATTTT. The encoded protein is CASRAYSDQPQHF. The V call is TRBV27, the J call TRBJ1-5; D ambiguous. The CDR3 has 13 residues. Germline V gene data show CDR1 as MNHEY and CDR2 as SMNVEV (reference sequence).

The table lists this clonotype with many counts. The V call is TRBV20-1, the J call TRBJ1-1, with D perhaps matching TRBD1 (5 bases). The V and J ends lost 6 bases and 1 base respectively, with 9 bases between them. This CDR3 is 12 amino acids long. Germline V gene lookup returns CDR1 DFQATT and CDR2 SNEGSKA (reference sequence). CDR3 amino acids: CSAIRANTEAFF. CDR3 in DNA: TGCAGTGCCATCAGGGCGAACACTGAAGCTTTCTTT.

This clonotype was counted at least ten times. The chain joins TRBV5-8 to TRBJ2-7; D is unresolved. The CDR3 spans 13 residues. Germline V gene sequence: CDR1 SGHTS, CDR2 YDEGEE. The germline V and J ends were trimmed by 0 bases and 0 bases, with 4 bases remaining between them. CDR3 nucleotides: TGTGCCAGCAGCTTGGGAAACTCCTACGAGCAGTACTTC. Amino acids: CASSLGNSYEQYF.

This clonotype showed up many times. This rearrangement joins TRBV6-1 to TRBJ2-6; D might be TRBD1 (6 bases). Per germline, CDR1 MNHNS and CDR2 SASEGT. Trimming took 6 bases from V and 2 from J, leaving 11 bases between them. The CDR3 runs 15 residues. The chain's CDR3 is CASRDGTTGANVLTF. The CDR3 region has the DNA TGTGCCAGCAGAGATGGGACAACTGGGGCCAACGTCCTGACTTTC.

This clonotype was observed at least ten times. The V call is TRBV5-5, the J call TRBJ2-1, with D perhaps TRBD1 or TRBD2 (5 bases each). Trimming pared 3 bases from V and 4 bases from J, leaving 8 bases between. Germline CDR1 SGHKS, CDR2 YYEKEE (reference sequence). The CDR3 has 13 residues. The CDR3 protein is CASSSGPYNEQFF. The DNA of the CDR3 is TGTGCCAGCAGCTCGGGACCTTACAATGAGCAGTTCTTC.

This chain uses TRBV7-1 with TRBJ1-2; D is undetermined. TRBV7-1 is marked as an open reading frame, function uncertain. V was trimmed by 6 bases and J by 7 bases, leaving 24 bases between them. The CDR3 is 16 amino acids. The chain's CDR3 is CASRRYLESHYSGYTF. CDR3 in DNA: TGTGCCAGCAGACGATATCTCGAAAGCCACTATAGTGGCTACACCTTC.

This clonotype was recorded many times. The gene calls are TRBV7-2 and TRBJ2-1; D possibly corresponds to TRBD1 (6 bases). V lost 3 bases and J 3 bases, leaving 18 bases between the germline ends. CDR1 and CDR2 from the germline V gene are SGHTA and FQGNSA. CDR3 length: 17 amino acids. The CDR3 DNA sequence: TGTGCCAGCAGCTTCCCACTACAGGGAAGGAGCTACAATGAGCAGTTCTTC. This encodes CASSFPLQGRSYNEQFF.

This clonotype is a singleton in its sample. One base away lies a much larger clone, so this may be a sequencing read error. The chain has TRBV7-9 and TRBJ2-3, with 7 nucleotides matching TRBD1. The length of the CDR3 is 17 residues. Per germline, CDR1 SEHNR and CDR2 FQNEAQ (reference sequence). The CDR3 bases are TGTGCCAGCAGCTTAGGGCTACCGGGACAGAACACAGATATGCAGTATTTT. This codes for CASSLGLPGQNTDMQYF.

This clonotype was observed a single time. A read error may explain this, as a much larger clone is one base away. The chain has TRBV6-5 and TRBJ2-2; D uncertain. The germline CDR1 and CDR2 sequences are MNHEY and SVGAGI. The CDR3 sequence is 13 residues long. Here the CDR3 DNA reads TGTGCCGGCAGTTACGTCAGAATGAGGGAGCTGTTTTTT. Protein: CAGSYVRMRELFF.

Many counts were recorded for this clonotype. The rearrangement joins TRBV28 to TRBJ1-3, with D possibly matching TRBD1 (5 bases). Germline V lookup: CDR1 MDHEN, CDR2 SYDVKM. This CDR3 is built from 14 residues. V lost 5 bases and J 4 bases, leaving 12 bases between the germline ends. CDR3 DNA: TGTGCCAGCAGTCCCACGGGGGTGGGAAACACCATATATTTT. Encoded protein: CASSPTGVGNTIYF.

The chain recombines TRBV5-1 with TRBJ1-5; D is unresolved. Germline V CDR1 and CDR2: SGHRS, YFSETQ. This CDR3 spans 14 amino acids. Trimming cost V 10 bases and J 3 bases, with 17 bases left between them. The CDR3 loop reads CAYSLGGNNQPQHF. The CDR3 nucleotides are TGCGCCTACAGCTTGGGAGGGAACAATCAGCCCCAGCATTTT.

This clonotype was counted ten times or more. CDR3: CASSRVENTEAFF. The CDR3 nucleotides are TGTGCCAGCTCACGCGTAGAGAACACTGAAGCTTTCTTT. The rearrangement uses TRBV18 and TRBJ1-1; no clear D gene. With 4 bases removed from V and 1 base from J, the gap between germline ends came to 7 bases. This CDR3 is 13 amino acids long. Per germline, CDR1 KGHSH and CDR2 LQKENI.

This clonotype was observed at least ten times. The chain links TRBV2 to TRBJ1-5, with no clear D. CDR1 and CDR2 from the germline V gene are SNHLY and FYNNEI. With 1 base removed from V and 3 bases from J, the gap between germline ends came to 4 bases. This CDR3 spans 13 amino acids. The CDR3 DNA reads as TGTGCCAGCAGTGAAGGGGTCAATCAGCCCCAGCATTTT. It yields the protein CASSEGVNQPQHF.

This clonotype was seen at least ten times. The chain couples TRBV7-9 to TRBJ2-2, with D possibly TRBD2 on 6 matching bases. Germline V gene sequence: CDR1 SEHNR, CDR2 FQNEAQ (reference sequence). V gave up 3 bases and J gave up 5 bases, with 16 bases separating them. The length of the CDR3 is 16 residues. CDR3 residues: CASSFWRAAGTGELFF. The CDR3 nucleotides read TGTGCCAGCAGCTTTTGGAGGGCCGCGGGGACCGGGGAGCTGTTTTTT. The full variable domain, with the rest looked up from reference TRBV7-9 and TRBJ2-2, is DTGVSQNPRHKITKRGQNVTFRCDPISEHNRLYWYRQTLGQGPEFLTYFQNEAQLEKSRLLSDRFSAERPKGSFSTLEIQRTEQGDSAMYLCASSFWRAAGTGELFFGEGSRLTVL.

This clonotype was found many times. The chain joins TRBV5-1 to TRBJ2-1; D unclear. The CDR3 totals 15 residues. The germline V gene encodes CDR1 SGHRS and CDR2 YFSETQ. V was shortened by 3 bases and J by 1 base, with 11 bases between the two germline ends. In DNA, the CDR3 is TGCGCCAGCAGCTCTGGCCCTTCTTCCTACAATGAGCAGTTCTTC. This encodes CASSSGPSSYNEQFF.

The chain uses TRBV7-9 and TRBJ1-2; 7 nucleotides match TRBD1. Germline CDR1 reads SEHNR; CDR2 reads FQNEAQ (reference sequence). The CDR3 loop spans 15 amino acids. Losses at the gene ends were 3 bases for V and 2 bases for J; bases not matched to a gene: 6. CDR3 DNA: TGTGCCAGCAGCTTCTCGGGACAGCACAACTATGGCTACACCTTC. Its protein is CASSFSGQHNYGYTF.